This entry describes one TCR beta chain. Its specificity is unknown. The data were taken from a study of shared clonotypes between healthy human individuals. Findings of the study overall: The sampled material consisted only of blood, and tissue repertoires are likely to differ. In having few donors, the study represented limited genetic and exposure-history diversity.

In the authors' workflow: ImmunoSEQ junction-only sequences lacked quality scores, so their filtering differed. The repertoire was sequenced with immunoSEQ multiplex PCR; TCRdb's copy has only in-frame clones and lacks some. The V and J calls and clone size come from that table; D and trimming were worked out from the DNA. The data hold more than 1.2 million clones, with approximately 98.5% observed a single time. The trim removed 2 bases at V and 8 bases at J, leaving 3 bases unmatched. This CDR3 contains 13 residues. The V gene's germline CDR1 is SGHRS and CDR2 YFSETQ. This sequence originates from a man aged 25-40 years in good health. The source material was naive CD4+ T cells sorted from blood. Subset meaning: CD45RA+ positively selected. J is TRBJ2-4 and V is TRBV5-1; 8 bases fit TRBD2. Here the CDR3 reads CASSFSGTDIQYF. The DNA of the CDR3 is TGCGCCAGCAGCTTTAGCGGGACTGACATTCAGTACTTC.